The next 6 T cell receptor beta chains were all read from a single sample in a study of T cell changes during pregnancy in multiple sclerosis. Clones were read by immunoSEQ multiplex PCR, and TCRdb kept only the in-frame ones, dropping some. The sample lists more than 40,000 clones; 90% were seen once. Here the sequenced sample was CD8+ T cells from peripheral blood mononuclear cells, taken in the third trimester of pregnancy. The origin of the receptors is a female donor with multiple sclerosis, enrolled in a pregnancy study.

The CDR3 DNA follows: TGCGCCAGCAGCTTGAAGGCAGGTTTCTACGAGCAGTACTTC. This codes for CASSLKAGFYEQYF. The chain recombines TRBV5-1 with TRBJ2-7, with D unclear. The CDR3 runs 14 residues. The V end lost 1 base, the J end lost 3 bases, and 11 bases lay between the germline ends. The germline CDR1 and CDR2 sequences are SGHRS and YFSETQ. The variable domain in full, completed from reference TRBV5-1 and TRBJ2-7, reads KAGVTQTPRYLIKTRGQQVTLSCSPISGHRSVSWYQQTPGQGLQFLFEYFSETQRNKGNFPGRFSGRQFSNSRSEMNVSTLELGDSALYLCASSLKAGFYEQYFGPGTRLTVT.

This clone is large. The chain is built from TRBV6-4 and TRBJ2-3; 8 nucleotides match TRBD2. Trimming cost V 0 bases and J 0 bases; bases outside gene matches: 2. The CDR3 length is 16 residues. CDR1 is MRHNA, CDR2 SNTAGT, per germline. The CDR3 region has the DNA TGTGCCAGCAGTGACTCTCCTAGCGGGAGCACAGATACGCAGTATTTT. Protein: CASSDSPSGSTDTQYF.

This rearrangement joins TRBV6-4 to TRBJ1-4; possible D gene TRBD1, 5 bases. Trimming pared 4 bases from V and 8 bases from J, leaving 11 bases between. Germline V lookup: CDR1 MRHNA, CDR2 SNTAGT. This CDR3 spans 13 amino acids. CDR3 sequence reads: CASSVGAGEKLFF. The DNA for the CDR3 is TGTGCCAGCAGTGTAGGGGCTGGGGAAAAACTGTTTTTT.

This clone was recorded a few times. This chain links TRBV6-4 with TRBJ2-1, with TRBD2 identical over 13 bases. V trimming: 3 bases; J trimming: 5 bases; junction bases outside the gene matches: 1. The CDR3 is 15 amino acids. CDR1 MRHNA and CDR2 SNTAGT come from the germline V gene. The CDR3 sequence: CASSEGTSGNNEQFF. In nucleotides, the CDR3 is TGTGCCAGCAGTGAAGGGACTAGCGGGAACAATGAGCAGTTCTTC.

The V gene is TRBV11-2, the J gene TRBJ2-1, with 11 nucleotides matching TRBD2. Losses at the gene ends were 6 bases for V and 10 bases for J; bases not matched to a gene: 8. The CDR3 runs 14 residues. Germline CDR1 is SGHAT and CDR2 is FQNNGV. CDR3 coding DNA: TGTGCCAGCAGGACTAGCGGGGACCACCTGGAGCAGTTCTTC. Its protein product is CASRTSGDHLEQFF.

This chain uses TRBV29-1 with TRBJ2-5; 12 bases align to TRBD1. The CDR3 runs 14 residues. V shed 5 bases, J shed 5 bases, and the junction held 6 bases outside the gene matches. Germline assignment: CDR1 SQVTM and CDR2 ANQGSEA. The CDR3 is CSVTGTGGMETQYF. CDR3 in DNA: TGCAGCGTTACGGGGACAGGGGGCATGGAGACCCAGTACTTC.